A selection of T cell receptor beta chains follows, all from one sample in a study of response to subunit inactivated influenza vaccine. TCRdb used MiXCR to reprocess the RT-PCR reads, holding one entry per CDR3 protein. Here the sample spans about 610,000 distinct CDR3 sequences, 14% being singletons. Here the sequenced sample was PBMCs from blood, taken 11 to 12 days after vaccination. The receptors come from a man in his fifties who received an inactivated influenza vaccine. CDR3s include the opening cysteine and the closing phenylalanine or tryptophan. Fields, in order: J gene, V gene, CDR3 protein.

TRBJ2-3 | TRBV5-1 | CASSPTGTSGIQYF
TRBJ2-1 | TRBV4-3 | CASSQDAAGTYNEQFF
TRBJ2-7 | TRBV12-3/TRBV12-4 | CASRRSYEQYF
TRBJ2-3 | TRBV28 | CASSLGRGGRGPDTQYF
TRBJ2-2 | TRBV4-2 | CASSQDGLAGVAGELFF
TRBJ2-5 | TRBV4-3 | CASSQDSQGKTQYF
TRBJ2-5 | TRBV4-1 | CASSQAGLMSQETQYF
TRBJ2-1 | TRBV19 | CASKGGPNSYNEQFF
TRBJ1-2 | TRBV5-1 | CASSLSSNYGYTF
TRBJ1-3 | TRBV4-2 | CASSQASGHLENTIYF
TRBJ1-6 | TRBV28 | CASSLFGTDFNNSPLHF
TRBJ1-4 | TRBV10-3 | CAISESGPVGFNEKLFF
TRBJ2-3 | TRBV20-1 | CSARDSQGRTDTQYF
TRBJ1-5 | TRBV12-3/TRBV12-4 | CASSLQGPTPANQPQHF
TRBJ1-3 | TRBV7-2 | CASSLAQGHSGNTIYF
TRBJ2-1 | TRBV19 | CASSAPESRVVGNEQFF
TRBJ2-7 | TRBV18 | CASSPPNRDYEQYF
TRBJ2-2 | TRBV20-1 | CSASRIPVSGELFF
TRBJ2-2 | TRBV7-8 | CASSSKRDPNTGELFF